A selection of T cell receptor beta chains follows, all from one sample in a study of shared clonotypes between healthy human individuals. The table came from immunoSEQ multiplex PCR; TCRdb's copy has only in-frame clones and leaves some out. The table has 780,000 or so clones, approximately 72% seen once. The sequenced sample consisted of memory CD4+ T cells sorted from blood. The receptors here all came from a woman aged 25 to 39 in good health. Each CDR3 is given with its conserved first and last residue. D genes are given only for firm matches. Size tells how often a clone was seen (once, few, many) or the class of an expanded clone, and some rows leave it out.

abundance: once
j_gene: TRBJ2-7
d_gene: -
v_gene: TRBV10-3
CDR3nt: TGTGCCTCTTCATCTCCAAGGTTTGTCTACGAGCAGTACTTC
CDR3aa: CASSSPRFVYEQYF

abundance: -
j_gene: TRBJ2-5
d_gene: TRBD2
v_gene: TRBV28
CDR3nt: TGTGCCTCAACGGGAGGCCCGGGGACCCAGTACTTC
CDR3aa: CASTGGPGTQYF

abundance: -
j_gene: TRBJ2-7
d_gene: TRBD1
v_gene: TRBV28
CDR3nt: TGTGCCAGCAGCGGACTTCGGACAGGGTTCTCCTACGAGCAGTACTTC
CDR3aa: CASSGLRTGFSYEQYF

abundance: -
j_gene: TRBJ2-7
d_gene: -
v_gene: TRBV5-1
CDR3nt: TGCGCCAGCAGCGAATTGGGCCCTTACGAGCAGTACTTC
CDR3aa: CASSELGPYEQYF

abundance: -
j_gene: TRBJ1-2
d_gene: -
v_gene: TRBV28
CDR3nt: TGTGCCAGCAGTTTGCGTGCGATCTATGGCTACACCTTC
CDR3aa: CASSLRAIYGYTF

abundance: -
j_gene: TRBJ2-7
d_gene: -
v_gene: TRBV7-2
CDR3nt: TGTGCCAGCAGCTCACTCGACAGAAACGAGCAGTACTTC
CDR3aa: CASSSLDRNEQYF

abundance: -
j_gene: TRBJ2-7
d_gene: -
v_gene: TRBV2
CDR3nt: TGTGCCAGCAAGGGAGCCTACGAGCAGTACTTC
CDR3aa: CASKGAYEQYF

abundance: -
j_gene: TRBJ2-7
d_gene: TRBD2
v_gene: TRBV28
CDR3nt: TGTGCCAGCAGCGTCCATAGCGGGAGGTCGATCGAGCAGTACTTC
CDR3aa: CASSVHSGRSIEQYF

abundance: once
j_gene: TRBJ1-3
d_gene: -
v_gene: TRBV9
CDR3nt: TGTGCCAGCAGCGTCGGCAGCCCTGGAAACACCATATATTTT
CDR3aa: CASSVGSPGNTIYF

abundance: -
j_gene: TRBJ1-5
d_gene: TRBD1
v_gene: TRBV28
CDR3nt: TGTGCCAGCAGACGCCGGGACAGGGGCAATCAGCCCCAGCATTTT
CDR3aa: CASRRRDRGNQPQHF

abundance: -
j_gene: TRBJ2-3
d_gene: -
v_gene: TRBV2
CDR3nt: TGTGCCAGCACCCTGAGACCAGCTAGCACAGATACGCAGTATTTT
CDR3aa: CASTLRPASTDTQYF

abundance: -
j_gene: TRBJ2-1
d_gene: -
v_gene: TRBV10-3
CDR3nt: TGTGCCATCCATTCGGGCGCGAGCCACAATGAGCAGTTCTTC
CDR3aa: CAIHSGASHNEQFF

abundance: -
j_gene: TRBJ2-1
d_gene: -
v_gene: TRBV10-3
CDR3nt: TGTGCCATCAGTGACAGGGGAGTATCCCTTAGTGATGAGCAGTTCTTC
CDR3aa: CAISDRGVSLSDEQFF

abundance: many
j_gene: TRBJ2-3
d_gene: -
v_gene: TRBV2
CDR3nt: TGTGCCAGCAGTGTAAGACAGGATAGCACAGATACGCAGTATTTT
CDR3aa: CASSVRQDSTDTQYF

abundance: -
j_gene: TRBJ2-1
d_gene: TRBD1
v_gene: TRBV5-1
CDR3nt: TGCGCCAGCAGCCGGGACAGGGGGGGCGATGAGCAGTTCTTC
CDR3aa: CASSRDRGGDEQFF

abundance: -
j_gene: TRBJ2-1
d_gene: -
v_gene: TRBV19
CDR3nt: TGTGCCAGTAGGGACTCCTCTCTTCACGTTGAGCAGTTCTTC
CDR3aa: CASRDSSLHVEQFF

abundance: -
j_gene: TRBJ2-5
d_gene: TRBD1
v_gene: TRBV19
CDR3nt: TGTGCCAGTAGTCAATCCGCGGGACAGGGCATCCAAGAGACCCAGTACTTC
CDR3aa: CASSQSAGQGIQETQYF

abundance: -
j_gene: TRBJ2-7
d_gene: -
v_gene: TRBV7-8
CDR3nt: TGTGCCAGCAGCTTAGTTGCCGACTCCTACGAGCAGTACTTC
CDR3aa: CASSLVADSYEQYF

abundance: few
j_gene: TRBJ2-7
d_gene: TRBD2
v_gene: TRBV28
CDR3nt: TGTGCCAGCAGTACCCCCGCGGGGGGGTTGTTCGAGCAGTACTTC
CDR3aa: CASSTPAGGLFEQYF

abundance: few
j_gene: TRBJ2-1
d_gene: -
v_gene: TRBV9
CDR3nt: TGTGCCAGCAGCGTAGCCAGGGGCGCGGGGAATGAGCAGTTCTTC
CDR3aa: CASSVARGAGNEQFF

abundance: -
j_gene: TRBJ2-5
d_gene: TRBD2
v_gene: TRBV2
CDR3nt: TGTGCCAGCAGTACCACTAGCGGGGCAGAGACCCAGTACTTC
CDR3aa: CASSTTSGAETQYF

abundance: -
j_gene: TRBJ1-1
d_gene: TRBD1
v_gene: TRBV4-1
CDR3nt: TGCGCCAGCAGCCCTTATGGGGACAGGGCGGTCACTGAAGCTTTCTTT
CDR3aa: CASSPYGDRAVTEAFF

abundance: -
j_gene: TRBJ2-7
d_gene: -
v_gene: TRBV28
CDR3nt: TGTGCCAGCAGTTTAAATCTGGGCGACTACGGAAACTACGAGCAGTACTTC
CDR3aa: CASSLNLGDYGNYEQYF

abundance: -
j_gene: TRBJ2-1
d_gene: TRBD2
v_gene: TRBV18
CDR3nt: TGTGCCAGCTCACCTCCCGGGACTAGCGATAATGAGCAGTTCTTC
CDR3aa: CASSPPGTSDNEQFF

abundance: -
j_gene: TRBJ2-3
d_gene: TRBD2
v_gene: TRBV19
CDR3nt: TGTGCCAGTAGGGAGCGGGACCACACAGATACGCAGTATTTT
CDR3aa: CASRERDHTDTQYF

abundance: -
j_gene: TRBJ2-2
d_gene: -
v_gene: TRBV4-1
CDR3nt: TGCGCCAGCAGCCAAGGAAAACTTCCAGACACCGGGGAGCTGTTTTTT
CDR3aa: CASSQGKLPDTGELFF

abundance: few
j_gene: TRBJ1-2
d_gene: -
v_gene: TRBV15
CDR3nt: TGTGCCACCAGCAGAGATTCGGTCTCTTCCTCGTCGGGCTACACCTTC
CDR3aa: CATSRDSVSSSSGYTF

abundance: -
j_gene: TRBJ1-1
d_gene: -
v_gene: TRBV19
CDR3nt: TGTGCCAGTAGCCAGCTTATGGGGAGGGCGGACACTGAAGCTTTCTTT
CDR3aa: CASSQLMGRADTEAFF

abundance: -
j_gene: TRBJ1-3
d_gene: TRBD1
v_gene: TRBV5-1
CDR3nt: TGCGCCAGCAGCTTGGGACAGGGTAGGAAGGACATATATTTT
CDR3aa: CASSLGQGRKDIYF

abundance: -
j_gene: TRBJ1-5
d_gene: -
v_gene: TRBV6-1
CDR3nt: TGTGCCAGCAGTGGGGTATCAGATAGCAATCAGCCCCAGCATTTT
CDR3aa: CASSGVSDSNQPQHF

abundance: -
j_gene: TRBJ2-2
d_gene: -
v_gene: TRBV2
CDR3nt: TGTGCCAGCAGTGGCCTCGGGGCTCTGACAGGCACCGGGGAGCTGTTTTTT
CDR3aa: CASSGLGALTGTGELFF